The rows below give T cell receptor beta chains drawn from one sample of a study of blood T cell repertoires in COVID-19. Sequenced by immunoSEQ multiplex PCR; TCRdb stores in-frame clones only, minus some. The repertoire holds approximately 100,000 clones, roughly 79% seen once, with 10% in the top ten. The sequenced material came from peripheral blood. These receptors were obtained from a human donor in a cohort sampled during active COVID-19. CDR3s include the opening cysteine and the closing phenylalanine or tryptophan. D genes are given only for firm matches. Clone size is stated in some rows and not others, as once, few, many or a class when expanded.

V gene	D gene	J gene	clone size	CDR3 protein	CDR3 DNA
TRBV7-2	TRBD1	TRBJ1-1	NA	CASSFKGTGTEAFF	TGTGCCAGCAGCTTTAAAGGGACAGGCACTGAAGCTTTCTTT
TRBV7-9	TRBD2	TRBJ2-5	NA	CASSPGLAGASGETQYF	TGTGCCAGCAGCCCGGGACTAGCGGGAGCAAGCGGGGAGACCCAGTACTTC
TRBV7-9	NA	TRBJ2-3	NA	CASSLAKAGTYNTQYF	TGTGCCAGCAGCTTAGCGAAGGCGGGAACCTATAATACGCAGTATTTT
TRBV29-1	TRBD1	TRBJ2-7	NA	CSIQPGTGAYEQYF	TGCAGCATTCAACCCGGGACAGGGGCCTACGAGCAGTACTTC
TRBV19	TRBD1	TRBJ2-3	NA	CASRRQQGAGTDTQYF	TGTGCCAGTAGGAGACAACAGGGGGCGGGCACAGATACGCAGTATTTT
TRBV7-2	TRBD2	TRBJ2-7	once	CASSFLAGGYEQYF	TGTGCCAGCAGCTTCCTAGCGGGCGGCTACGAGCAGTACTTC
TRBV28	NA	TRBJ1-5	NA	CASSSAGSPLNQPQHF	TGTGCCAGCAGTTCCGCAGGCTCTCCCCTCAATCAGCCCCAGCATTTT
TRBV5-1	NA	TRBJ1-6	NA	CASSLAEDSPLHF	TGCGCCAGCAGCTTGGCGGAGGATTCACCCCTCCACTTT
TRBV5-1	NA	TRBJ1-2	NA	CASSATKDTFGYTF	TGCGCCAGCAGCGCAACGAAGGACACCTTTGGCTACACCTTC
TRBV5-4	NA	TRBJ1-1	few	CASSLGSGMNTEAFF	TGTGCCAGCAGCTTGGGGAGCGGTATGAACACTGAAGCTTTCTTT
TRBV7-6	NA	TRBJ2-6	NA	CASSRSGFSGANVLTF	TGTGCCAGCAGCCGTTCGGGGTTCTCTGGGGCCAACGTCCTGACTTTC
TRBV6-5	TRBD1	TRBJ2-7	NA	CASTNRDRTYEQYF	TGTGCCAGCACCAACCGGGACAGGACCTACGAGCAGTACTTC
TRBV2	NA	TRBJ1-4	NA	CASSRIMTTNEKLFF	TGTGCCAGCAGTCGGATAATGACTACTAATGAAAAACTGTTTTTT
TRBV7-9	NA	TRBJ1-3	few	CASSSTETGNTIYF	TGTGCCAGCAGCTCGACAGAAACTGGAAACACCATATATTTT
TRBV28	NA	TRBJ1-1	NA	CASSSHSVNTEAFF	TGTGCCAGCAGTTCTCATAGTGTGAACACTGAAGCTTTCTTT
TRBV10-2	TRBD1	TRBJ1-1	NA	CASSDQGADTEAFF	TGCGCCAGCAGTGATCAGGGGGCGGACACTGAAGCTTTCTTT
TRBV5-1	NA	TRBJ1-5	NA	CASSASGQPQHF	TGCGCCAGCAGCGCCTCCGGGCAGCCCCAGCATTTT
TRBV4-1	TRBD2	TRBJ2-1	NA	CASSARLAGGNDEQFF	TGCGCCAGCAGCGCTCGATTAGCGGGGGGGAACGATGAGCAGTTCTTC
TRBV9	TRBD1	TRBJ1-2	few	CASSTRDRGLSYGYTF	TGTGCCAGCAGCACGAGAGACAGGGGATTAAGCTATGGCTACACCTTC
TRBV3-1/TRBV3-2	NA	TRBJ1-5	NA	CASSQATGSNQPQHF	TGTGCCAGCAGCCAAGCAACAGGTAGCAATCAGCCCCAGCATTTT
TRBV27	NA	TRBJ2-1	NA	CASSLSVDYEQFF	TGTGCCAGCAGTTTATCGGTGGACTATGAGCAGTTCTTC
TRBV5-5	TRBD2	TRBJ2-3	NA	CASSLAQGGLAGVDTQYF	TGTGCCAGCAGCTTGGCACAGGGAGGGCTAGCGGGAGTAGATACGCAGTATTTT
TRBV15	NA	TRBJ1-3	NA	CATSRDPPGVGNTIYF	TGTGCCACCAGCAGAGATCCTCCAGGGGTGGGAAACACCATATATTTT
TRBV12-3/TRBV12-4	NA	TRBJ1-2	NA	CASSLGAYGYTF	TGTGCCAGCAGTTTGGGCGCTTATGGCTACACCTTC
TRBV29-1	NA	TRBJ1-3	NA	CSVEKWTGHPSGNTIYF	TGCAGCGTTGAAAAGTGGACGGGACACCCCTCTGGAAACACCATATATTTT
TRBV7-9	TRBD2	TRBJ2-2	NA	CASSPGLAGATGELFF	TGTGCCAGCAGCCCGGGACTAGCGGGAGCCACCGGGGAGCTGTTTTTT
TRBV7-8	NA	TRBJ2-7	NA	CASSRQEIYEQYF	TGTGCCAGCAGCCGACAGGAAATTTACGAGCAGTACTTC
TRBV6-5	TRBD1	TRBJ2-2	few	CASRQGSYTGELFF	TGTGCCAGCAGACAGGGGTCCTACACCGGGGAGCTGTTTTTT
TRBV6-5	NA	TRBJ2-7	NA	CASARREPYEQYF	TGTGCCAGCGCCCGGCGGGAACCCTACGAGCAGTACTTC